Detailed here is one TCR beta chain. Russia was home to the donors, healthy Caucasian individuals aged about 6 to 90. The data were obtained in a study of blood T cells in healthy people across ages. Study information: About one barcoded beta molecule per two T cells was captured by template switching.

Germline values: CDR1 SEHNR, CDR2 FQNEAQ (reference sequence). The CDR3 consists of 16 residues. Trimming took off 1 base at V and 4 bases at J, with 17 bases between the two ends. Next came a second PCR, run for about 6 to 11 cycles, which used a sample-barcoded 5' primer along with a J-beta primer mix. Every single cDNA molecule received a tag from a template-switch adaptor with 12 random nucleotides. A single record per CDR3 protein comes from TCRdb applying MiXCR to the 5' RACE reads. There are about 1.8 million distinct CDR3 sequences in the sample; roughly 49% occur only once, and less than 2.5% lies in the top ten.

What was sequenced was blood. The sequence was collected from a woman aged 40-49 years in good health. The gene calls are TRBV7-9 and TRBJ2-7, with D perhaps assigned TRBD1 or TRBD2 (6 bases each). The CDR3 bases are TGTGCCAGCAGCTTAGGTCGGGGGCCGGAGAGTTACGAGCAGTACTTC. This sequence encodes CASSLGRGPESYEQYF.